The 21 T cell receptor beta chains below all came from one sample that was sequenced in a study of T cell responses to AZD1222 COVID-19 vaccine. Sequencing used immunoSEQ multiplex PCR; TCRdb keeps in-frame clones, though not all of them. The profile covers fewer than 90,000 clones, with 70% to 90% appearing a single time and 11% taken by the ten largest. Specimen: peripheral blood, collected on day 0 of AZD1222 vaccination. These receptor sequences come from an adult in good health.

The DNA for the CDR3 is TGCGCCAGCAGGTTTGGGACAGGGCGGAATGAAAAACTGTTTTTT. Amino acid sequence: CASRFGTGRNEKLFF. The chain is built from TRBV5-1 and TRBJ1-4; 9 nucleotides line up with TRBD1. This CDR3 is 15 amino acids long. Germline assignment: CDR1 SGHRS and CDR2 YFSETQ. The ends lost 5 bases at V and 5 bases at J; junction bases unmatched: 7.

V and J are TRBV28 and TRBJ1-1; weak D call: TRBD1 (6 bases). Germline V lookup: CDR1 MDHEN, CDR2 SYDVKM. This CDR3 comprises 14 residues. V gave up 6 bases and J gave up 1 base, with 12 bases separating them. In nucleotides, the CDR3 is TGTGCCAGCAGAACGGGACACCCGAACACTGAAGCTTTCTTT. Protein sequence: CASRTGHPNTEAFF.

The chain carries TRBV12-2 and TRBJ2-6. TRBV12-2 is annotated as a pseudogene. The CDR3 runs 18 residues. CDR3 in DNA: TGTGCAAGTCGCTTAGCGGGGTCCGTCATCTCTGGGGCCAACGTCCTGACTTTC. Its protein product is CASRLAGSVISGANVLTF.

The rearrangement links TRBV6-5 to TRBJ1-2, with TRBD1 matching over 7 bases. Germline CDR1 is MNHEY and CDR2 is SVGAGI. The CDR3 has 13 amino acids. The junction had 11 bases not matched to a gene; V was cut back by 11 bases and J by 5 bases. In DNA form, the CDR3 reads TGTGCCGTACGAGGGGGCGCTTGGTATGGCTACACCTTC. Protein: CAVRGGAWYGYTF.

The V and J genes are TRBV24-1 and TRBJ2-2; no definite D call. The CDR3 spans 17 residues. Trimming pared 5 bases from V and 0 bases from J, leaving 15 bases between. Germline lookup yields CDR1 KGHDR and CDR2 SFDVKD. CDR3 in amino acids: CATSAPSGQPNTGELFF. DNA of the CDR3: TGTGCCACCAGTGCCCCCAGTGGTCAACCGAACACCGGGGAGCTGTTTTTT.

The V gene is TRBV7-9, the J gene TRBJ1-2, with D unresolved. Per the germline V gene, CDR1 is SEHNR and CDR2 is FQNEAQ (reference sequence). V lost 4 bases and J lost 5, with 8 bases in between. The CDR3 is 12 amino acids. The CDR3 protein is CASSSGIYGYTF. The DNA of the CDR3 is TGTGCCAGCAGCTCCGGGATATATGGCTACACCTTC. Together with reference TRBV7-9 and TRBJ1-2, the CDR3 gives the full variable domain: DTGVSQNPRHKITKRGQNVTFRCDPISEHNRLYWYRQTLGQGPEFLTYFQNEAQLEKSRLLSDRFSAERPKGSFSTLEIQRTEQGDSAMYLCASSSGIYGYTFGSGTRLTVV.

The gene calls are TRBV24-1 and TRBJ2-7; TRBD2 matches 7 bases. Germline CDR1 is KGHDR and CDR2 is SFDVKD. The CDR3 length is 15 residues. V lost 3 bases and J lost 3; bases outside the gene matches: 7. In DNA form, the CDR3 reads TGTGCCACCAGTGATCCCTCTGGCGGGGGCTACGAGCAGTACTTC. It encodes CATSDPSGGGYEQYF.

The rearrangement uses TRBV7-9 and TRBJ2-7, with D possibly called TRBD1 or TRBD2 (5 bases each). Germline CDR1 and CDR2: SEHNR and FQNEAQ (reference sequence). The length of the CDR3 is 13 residues. Trimming left V 9 bases short and J 0 bases short, with 12 bases between. In nucleotides, the CDR3 is TGTGCCAGTCCGGGACGCAGCTCCTACGAGCAGTACGTC. This sequence encodes CASPGRSSYEQYV.

The chain links TRBV3-1 (or the pseudogene TRBV3-2) to TRBJ1-1; unclear D gene. Germline assignment: CDR1 LGHDT and CDR2 YNNKEL (reference sequence). The CDR3 is made up of 16 amino acids. Trimming stripped 1 base from V and 4 bases from J, with 16 bases between. CDR3 in DNA: TGTGCCAGCAGCCAAGGGTACGGTGACATTCTCACTGAAGCTTTCTTT. Protein: CASSQGYGDILTEAFF.

The V call is TRBV7-2, the J call TRBJ2-1, with TRBD2 matching 14 bases. V gave up 4 bases and J gave up 9 bases; unmatched junction bases: 8. This CDR3 has 16 residues. Looked up from germline, CDR1 is SGHTA and CDR2 is FQGNSA. DNA of the CDR3: TGTGCCAGCAGCTGGGAGGGGACTAGCGGGAGAGTTGAGCAGTTCTTC. As protein: CASSWEGTSGRVEQFF.

This chain links TRBV19 with TRBJ2-1; D gene uncertain. The germline V and J ends were trimmed by 9 bases and 6 bases, with 9 bases remaining between them. This CDR3 contains 11 residues. The germline CDR1 and CDR2 sequences are LNHDA and SQIVND (reference sequence). The DNA of the CDR3 is TGTGCCAGCACCCGACGCAATGAGCAGTTCTTC. Amino acids: CASTRRNEQFF.

V and J are TRBV28 and TRBJ1-2, with TRBD1 matching over 7 bases. J gave up 3 bases and V 6 bases, and 16 bases lay outside the gene matches. CDR1 and CDR2 from the germline V gene are MDHEN and SYDVKM. The CDR3 spans 17 residues. The CDR3 here is CASRRLLPRTGDYGYTF. Here the CDR3 DNA reads TGTGCCAGCAGGCGACTACTTCCCCGGACAGGCGACTATGGCTACACCTTC.

V is TRBV5-1 and J is TRBJ2-7; D ambiguous. V was trimmed by 0 bases and J by 2 bases, leaving 9 bases between them. Per the germline V gene, CDR1 is SGHRS and CDR2 is YFSETQ. The CDR3 is 14 residues long. The CDR3 region is CASSLGLGAYEQYF. CDR3 nucleotides: TGCGCCAGCAGCTTGGGCTTGGGCGCCTACGAGCAGTACTTC. Full variable domain (remainder filled in from reference TRBV5-1 and TRBJ2-7): KAGVTQTPRYLIKTRGQQVTLSCSPISGHRSVSWYQQTPGQGLQFLFEYFSETQRNKGNFPGRFSGRQFSNSRSEMNVSTLELGDSALYLCASSLGLGAYEQYFGPGTRLTVT.

J is TRBJ1-2 and V is TRBV29-1; 7 positions agree with TRBD1. Germline CDR1 is SQVTM and CDR2 is ANQGSEA. The CDR3 consists of 14 residues. J was trimmed by 4 bases and V by 3 bases; bases with no gene match: 8. CDR3 amino acids: CSVEGGDRSYGYTF. CDR3 coding DNA: TGCAGCGTTGAGGGGGGGGACAGAAGCTATGGCTACACCTTC.

J is TRBJ2-5 and V is TRBV28; D is uncertain. The germline V and J ends were trimmed by 4 bases and 1 base, with 7 bases remaining between them. The CDR3 is 13 amino acids. CDR1 is MDHEN, CDR2 SYDVKM, per germline. The CDR3 region is CASSYGVQETQYF. CDR3 coding DNA: TGTGCCAGCAGTTACGGAGTCCAAGAGACCCAGTACTTC.

In this sample, this clone turned up once. The rearrangement uses TRBV11-3 and TRBJ2-5; D is uncertain. Trimming left V 5 bases short and J 2 bases short, with 9 bases between. Germline loops: CDR1 SGHNT, CDR2 YENEEA. This CDR3 comprises 13 residues. CDR3 nucleotides: TGTGCCAGCAGCCTTACAAGACAAGAGACCCAGTACTTC. This sequence encodes CASSLTRQETQYF.

This clone showed up just once. V gene TRBV24-1 combines with J gene TRBJ2-7; D might be TRBD1 (6 bases). Germline CDR1 reads KGHDR; CDR2 reads SFDVKD. The CDR3 contains 16 residues. Trimming pared 9 bases from V and 2 bases from J, leaving 22 bases between. This chain's CDR3 is CATFIIRGPGAYEQYV. CDR3 nucleotides: TGTGCCACCTTCATCATCCGGGGCCCAGGGGCCTACGAGCAGTACGTC.

The chain employs TRBV5-8 and TRBJ1-1, with TRBD1 as a possible D gene (6 bases). V gave up 0 bases and J gave up 5 bases, with 11 bases separating them. From germline, CDR1 is SGHTS and CDR2 YDEGEE. This CDR3 comprises 14 residues. The CDR3 coding sequence is TGTGCCAGCAGCTTGGACAGGGTGGGGACTGAAGCTTTCTTT. Translation gives CASSLDRVGTEAFF. The entire variable domain, with the rest obtained from reference TRBV5-8 and TRBJ1-1, is as follows: EAGVTQSPTHLIKTRGQQATLRCSPISGHTSVYWYQQALGLGLQFLLWYDEGEERNRGNFPPRFSGRQFPNYSSELNVNALELEDSALYLCASSLDRVGTEAFFGQGTRLTVV.

The chain couples TRBV24-1 to TRBJ2-7; 7 bases are a match to TRBD2. Germline loops: CDR1 KGHDR, CDR2 SFDVKD. V was pared by 6 bases and J by 4 bases, with 5 bases of the junction left unmatched. CDR3 length equals 13 residues. DNA of the CDR3: TGTGCCACCAGTTCGGCGGGAGTTTACGAGCAGTACTTC. Protein: CATSSAGVYEQYF.

The rearrangement links TRBV7-2 to TRBJ2-7, with 8 bases aligning to TRBD2. V trimming: 1 base; J trimming: 6 bases; junction bases outside the gene matches: 11. The CDR3 covers 16 residues. CDR1 and CDR2 from the germline V gene are SGHTA and FQGNSA. The chain's CDR3 is CASSLDGGAEGSEQYV. The CDR3 DNA is TGTGCCAGCAGCTTAGACGGGGGGGCAGAGGGAAGCGAGCAGTACGTC.

The rearrangement links TRBV18 to TRBJ1-1; no firm D call. CDR3 size: 14 residues. Looked up from germline, CDR1 is KGHSH and CDR2 is LQKENI. V was cut by 3 bases and J by 1 base, with 9 bases left in between. The CDR3 protein is CASSPSSSNTEAFF. The CDR3 DNA follows: TGTGCCAGCTCACCTTCGTCATCGAACACTGAAGCTTTCTTT.